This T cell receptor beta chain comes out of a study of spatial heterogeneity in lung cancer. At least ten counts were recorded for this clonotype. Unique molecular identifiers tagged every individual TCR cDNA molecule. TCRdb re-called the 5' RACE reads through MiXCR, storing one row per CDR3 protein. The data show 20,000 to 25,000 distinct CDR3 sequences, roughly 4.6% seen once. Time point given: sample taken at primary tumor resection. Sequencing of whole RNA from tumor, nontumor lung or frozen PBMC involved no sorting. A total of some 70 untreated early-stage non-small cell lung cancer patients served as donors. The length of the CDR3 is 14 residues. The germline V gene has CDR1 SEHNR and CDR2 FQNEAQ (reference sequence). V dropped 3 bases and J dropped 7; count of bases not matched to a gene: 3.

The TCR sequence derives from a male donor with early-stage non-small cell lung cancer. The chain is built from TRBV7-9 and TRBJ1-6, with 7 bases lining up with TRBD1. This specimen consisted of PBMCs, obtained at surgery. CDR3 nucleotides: TGTGCCAGCAGCTTGGAGGGGGCGAATTCACCCCTCCACTTT. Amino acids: CASSLEGANSPLHF.